Shown below are 31 T cell receptor beta chains from a single sample sequenced in a study of early stage breast cancer tumors. Some clones are missing from TCRdb's copy, which holds only in-frame ones; the method was immunoSEQ multiplex PCR. The table has fewer than 80,000 clones, more than 70% seen once. The specimen was blood. The receptors come from a person aged 35 to 50 with breast cancer.

This chain links TRBV28 with TRBJ1-4, with 8 bases aligning to TRBD1. V dropped 7 bases and J dropped 9; count of bases not matched to a gene: 10. Germline V gene data show CDR1 as MDHEN and CDR2 as SYDVKM. This CDR3 is 14 amino acids long. The CDR3, as DNA: TGTGCCAGCACTCAGACAGGGGTGAATCAAAAACTGTTTTTT. It is translated as CASTQTGVNQKLFF.

The chain links TRBV6-1 to TRBJ2-7; D is undetermined. Trimming removed 11 bases from V and 3 bases from J, with 8 bases in between. CDR3 length: 10 amino acids. Per the germline V gene, CDR1 is MNHNS and CDR2 is SASEGT. CDR3: CAVGNYEQYF. CDR3 coding DNA: TGTGCCGTAGGGAACTACGAGCAGTACTTC.

The chain couples TRBV28 to TRBJ2-3; tentatively, D is TRBD2 (7 bases). Germline CDR1 MDHEN, CDR2 SYDVKM. The CDR3 covers 14 residues. V was clipped by 8 bases and J by 6 bases, with 18 bases between them. In DNA form, the CDR3 reads TGTGCCAGCCCGGGGGCGGGAGTTATGGATACGCAGTATTTT. Its translation: CASPGAGVMDTQYF.

The gene calls are TRBV5-5 and TRBJ1-5; weak D call: TRBD1 (6 bases). Germline V gives CDR1 SGHKS, CDR2 YYEKEE (reference sequence). The CDR3 extends over 15 amino acids. V gave up 1 base and J gave up 3 bases, with 11 bases separating them. The CDR3 DNA reads as TGTGCCAGCAGCTTGAGGCAGGGGTACAATCAGCCCCAGCATTTT. Amino acids: CASSLRQGYNQPQHF.

CDR3 sequence (DNA): TGTGCCTGGAGTTGGGGCACCCGCGGGGAAGCTTTCTTT. This translates into CAWSWGTRGEAFF. V is TRBV30 and J is TRBJ1-1; tentatively, D is TRBD1 (5 bases). Germline CDR1 is GTSNPN and CDR2 is SVGIG (reference sequence). V shed 2 bases and J shed 8 bases, with 15 bases lying between them. The CDR3 covers 13 residues.

The V and J genes are TRBV7-8 and TRBJ1-3; D remains ambiguous. V shed 5 bases and J shed 0 bases, with 11 bases lying between them. Germline V CDR1 and CDR2: SGHVS, FQNEAQ. The CDR3 totals 15 residues. The CDR3 DNA reads TGTGCCAGCAGCCACCGGCTGGGCTCTGGAAACACCATATATTTT. It encodes CASSHRLGSGNTIYF.

The V call is TRBV18, the J call TRBJ2-1, with 9 bases fitting TRBD1. The CDR3 has 17 residues. The V gene's germline CDR1 is KGHSH and CDR2 LQKENI. Losses at the gene ends were 0 bases for V and 4 bases for J; bases not matched to a gene: 7. CDR3: CASSPPVYGTGYNEQFF. The CDR3 coding sequence is TGTGCCAGCTCACCACCGGTTTACGGGACAGGGTACAATGAGCAGTTCTTC.

The chain is built from TRBV27 and TRBJ1-1; 11 nucleotides agree with TRBD1. The CDR3 is 17 amino acids. Looked up from germline, CDR1 is MNHEY and CDR2 is SMNVEV (reference sequence). J lost 1 base, V lost 3 bases, and 7 bases had no gene match. CDR3 residues: CASSFRTGGARNTEAFF. As DNA, the CDR3 is TGTGCCAGCAGTTTCCGGACAGGGGGCGCGAGGAACACTGAAGCTTTCTTT.

The rearrangement uses TRBV5-4 and TRBJ2-1; 11 nucleotides match TRBD2. J gave up 2 bases and V 0 bases, and 7 bases lay outside the gene matches. Germline-derived CDR1 and CDR2 are SGHNT and YYREEE (reference sequence). The CDR3 length is 18 residues. CDR3 in amino acids: CASSLVSGRAGAYNEQFF. The DNA for the CDR3 is TGTGCCAGCAGCTTGGTTAGCGGGAGGGCCGGCGCCTACAATGAGCAGTTCTTC.

This chain uses TRBV2 with TRBJ1-1; no firm D call. V was cut by 4 bases and J by 4 bases, with 13 bases left in between. From germline, CDR1 is SNHLY and CDR2 FYNNEI. The CDR3 has 14 residues. Here the CDR3 DNA reads TGTGCCAGCAGTGTAATGGAGGAGGGCACTGAAGCTTTCTTT. This codes for CASSVMEEGTEAFF.

V and J are TRBV27 and TRBJ1-1, with D uncertain. This CDR3 spans 13 amino acids. V lost 7 bases to trimming and J lost 0 bases, with 9 bases between them. The germline V gene has CDR1 MNHEY and CDR2 SMNVEV (reference sequence). CDR3: CASTSRMNTEAFF. The DNA for the CDR3 is TGTGCCAGCACTTCCCGTATGAACACTGAAGCTTTCTTT.

The gene calls are TRBV11-2 and TRBJ1-5; 8 positions agree with TRBD1. CDR3 size: 15 residues. Losses at the gene ends were 3 bases for V and 0 bases for J; bases not matched to a gene: 1. Germline CDR1 reads SGHAT; CDR2 reads FQNNGV. The CDR3 nucleotides read TGTGCCAGCAGCTTGGACAGGGATAGCAATCAGCCCCAGCATTTT. It specifies CASSLDRDSNQPQHF.

The CDR3 protein is CATRGEQYF. The CDR3, as DNA: TGTGCCACCAGGGGCGAGCAGTACTTC. The chain links TRBV6-6 to TRBJ2-7; D might be TRBD1 (6 bases). CDR1 MNHNY and CDR2 SVGAGI come from the germline V gene (reference sequence). V lost 10 bases and J 6 bases, leaving 7 bases between the germline ends. The CDR3 covers 9 residues.

The gene calls are TRBV29-1 and TRBJ1-5, with 9 positions matching TRBD1. The ends lost 5 bases at V and 3 bases at J; junction bases unmatched: 2. Germline V CDR1 and CDR2: SQVTM, ANQGSEA. The CDR3 loop spans 13 amino acids. The CDR3 protein is CSVRTGDNQPQHF. Here the CDR3 DNA reads TGCAGCGTTCGGACAGGGGACAATCAGCCCCAGCATTTT.

The chain is built from TRBV5-1 and TRBJ2-1; D remains ambiguous. Germline V CDR1 and CDR2: SGHRS, YFSETQ. V gave up 1 base and J gave up 3 bases, with 11 bases separating them. The CDR3 runs 15 residues. In nucleotides, the CDR3 is TGCGCCAGCAGCTTGCCCAGCGTGAGCTACAATGAGCAGTTCTTC. Translating it yields CASSLPSVSYNEQFF.

The chain joins TRBV28 to TRBJ2-7, with TRBD1 matching 10 bases. The V gene end was trimmed by 6 bases and the J gene end by 1 base; junction bases not matched to a gene: 6. The CDR3 is 15 residues long. The germline gives CDR1 MDHEN, CDR2 SYDVKM. As DNA, the CDR3 is TGTGCCAGCAGCCTACCGGGACAGGGGTCCTACGAGCAGTACTTC. Translating it yields CASSLPGQGSYEQYF.

V gene TRBV5-5 combines with J gene TRBJ2-7; TRBD1 matches at 10 bases. V shed 5 bases, J shed 4 bases, and the junction held 6 bases outside the gene matches. The CDR3 is made up of 14 amino acids. From germline, CDR1 is SGHKS and CDR2 YYEKEE (reference sequence). DNA of the CDR3: TGTGCCAGCAGGGGGGACAGGGGAGGATACGAGCAGTACTTC. Translated, it gives CASRGDRGGYEQYF.

The CDR3 DNA is TGTGCCAGCAGTCCGGGAGGGTATGGCTACACCTTC. The encoded protein is CASSPGGYGYTF. The chain employs TRBV27 and TRBJ1-2, with no clear D. The germline CDR1 and CDR2 sequences are MNHEY and SMNVEV (reference sequence). V shed 5 bases and J shed 5 bases, with 9 bases lying between them. The length of the CDR3 is 12 residues.

The chain has TRBV9 and TRBJ2-2; TRBD2 aligns across 15 bases. From germline, CDR1 is SGDLS and CDR2 YYNGEE. V trimming: 3 bases; J trimming: 5 bases; junction bases outside the gene matches: 8. This CDR3 spans 18 amino acids. The CDR3 here is CASSDGTSGRRGTGELFF. The CDR3 DNA follows: TGTGCCAGCAGCGACGGGACTAGCGGGAGGCGGGGAACCGGGGAGCTGTTTTTT.

The rearrangement links TRBV6-1 to TRBJ2-7; D is ambiguous. Trimming removed 6 bases from V and 4 bases from J, with 10 bases in between. The length of the CDR3 is 12 residues. In germline, CDR1 is MNHNS, CDR2 SASEGT. Here the CDR3 reads CASSQQKYEQYF. The CDR3 DNA is TGTGCCAGCAGCCAACAAAAATACGAGCAGTACTTC.

The chain recombines TRBV7-8 with TRBJ2-5; TRBD1 is a possible D gene (5 bases). Trimming took off 0 bases at V and 6 bases at J, with 14 bases between the two ends. This CDR3 region has 15 residues. Germline V CDR1 and CDR2: SGHVS, FQNEAQ. The DNA for the CDR3 is TGTGCCAGCAGCTTAGCGCAGGCAGGGCAGCAGACCCAGTACTTC. Encoded protein: CASSLAQAGQQTQYF.

The gene calls are TRBV30 and TRBJ1-2, with D hard to call. The V end was cut by 4 bases, the J end by 2 bases, with 11 bases between. CDR3 length equals 13 residues. CDR1 is GTSNPN, CDR2 SVGIG, per germline (reference sequence). The CDR3 DNA follows: TGTGCCTGGACCCCAGGCGGGAACTATGGCTACACCTTC. It specifies CAWTPGGNYGYTF.

The chain is built from TRBV6-4 and TRBJ2-1, with a tentative D call TRBD1 (5 bases). V was shortened by 5 bases and J by 7 bases, with 12 bases between the two germline ends. Germline V gene data show CDR1 as MRHNA and CDR2 as SNTAGT. The CDR3 has 13 residues. In DNA form, the CDR3 reads TGTGCCAGCAGTCCACAAAGGGGTAATGAGCAGTTCTTC. Amino acid sequence: CASSPQRGNEQFF.

The gene calls are TRBV4-1 and TRBJ2-1, with D hard to call. Germline V gene data show CDR1 as MGHRA and CDR2 as YSYEKL. Trimming left V 3 bases short and J 9 bases short, with 9 bases between. This CDR3 has 12 amino acids. For the CDR3, the DNA is TGCGCCAGCAGCCAGGGGATCGGTGAGCAGTTCTTC. Protein product: CASSQGIGEQFF.

The rearrangement joins TRBV7-3 to TRBJ2-1, with 9 nucleotides matching TRBD2. Germline V lookup: CDR1 SGHTA, CDR2 FQGTGA. V was clipped by 4 bases and J by 6 bases; unmatched bases: 13. This CDR3 comprises 17 residues. The CDR3 spells CASSWISGRVDVNEQFF. CDR3 in DNA: TGTGCCAGCAGCTGGATTAGCGGGAGAGTGGACGTCAATGAGCAGTTCTTC. Drawing the rest from reference TRBV7-3 and TRBJ2-1, the complete variable domain is GAGVSQTPSNKVTEKGKYVELRCDPISGHTALYWYRQSLGQGPEFLIYFQGTGAADDSGLPNDRFFAVRPEGSVSTLKIQRTERGDSAVYLCASSWISGRVDVNEQFFGPGTRLTVL.

This clone was found a few times. This chain uses TRBV28 with TRBJ1-2; D may be TRBD1 (6 bases). CDR3 size: 15 residues. Deletions cut 3 bases from V and 2 bases from J, with 13 bases between. CDR1 is MDHEN, CDR2 SYDVKM, per germline. The CDR3 is CASSLPGHQNYGYTF. CDR3 bases: TGTGCCAGCAGTTTGCCGGGACATCAGAACTATGGCTACACCTTC.

V gene TRBV30 combines with J gene TRBJ2-4, with D perhaps matching TRBD1 or TRBD2 (5 bases each). Germline lookup yields CDR1 GTSNPN and CDR2 SVGIG (reference sequence). The V gene lost 0 bases and the J gene lost 7 bases, with 13 bases spanning the gap. There are 14 residues in the CDR3. In DNA, the CDR3 is TGTGCCTGGAGTGTACGAGGGACCTCGAACATTCAGTACTTC. Protein product: CAWSVRGTSNIQYF.

The rearrangement links TRBV19 to TRBJ2-2; D is tentatively TRBD1 or TRBD2 (5 bases each). This CDR3 contains 13 residues. Deletions cut 5 bases from V and 9 bases from J, with 13 bases between. CDR1 and CDR2 from the germline V gene are LNHDA and SQIVND (reference sequence). In DNA, the CDR3 is TGTGCCAGTAGTCTCTGGGACGCTAGGGAGCTGTTTTTT. Translated, it gives CASSLWDARELFF.

The chain carries TRBV18 and TRBJ2-5, with 7 nucleotides matching TRBD1. There are 14 residues in the CDR3. From germline, CDR1 is KGHSH and CDR2 LQKENI. Germline trimming cut 2 bases from V and 0 bases from J; bases unmatched to any gene: 0. CDR3 DNA sequence: TGTGCCAGCTCACCAGGACAGGACCAAGAGACCCAGTACTTC. Its translation: CASSPGQDQETQYF.

This clone was counted a single time. The V call is TRBV4-1, the J call TRBJ2-7; a weak D match, TRBD2 (5 bases). The CDR3 has 15 residues. The germline V gene encodes CDR1 MGHRA and CDR2 YSYEKL. Trimming removed 1 base at V and 0 bases at J, with 10 bases between. DNA of the CDR3: TGCGCCAGCAGCCAAGTAGCGATTAGCTCCTACGAGCAGTACTTC. Translation: CASSQVAISSYEQYF.

The rearrangement uses TRBV5-4 and TRBJ1-1; perhaps TRBD1 as D (5 bases). Germline loops: CDR1 SGHNT, CDR2 YYREEE (reference sequence). The ends were cut back, 4 bases at V and 1 base at J, with 17 bases in the middle. CDR3 size: 16 residues. The CDR3 region is CASSGRDGLPNTEAFF. The DNA of the CDR3 is TGTGCCAGCAGCGGCCGGGACGGTCTTCCGAACACTGAAGCTTTCTTT. Based on the CDR3 plus reference TRBV5-4 and TRBJ1-1, the full variable domain is ETGVTQSPTHLIKTRGQQVTLRCSSQSGHNTVSWYQQALGQGPQFIFQYYREEENGRGNFPPRFSGLQFPNYSSELNVNALELDDSALYLCASSGRDGLPNTEAFFGQGTRLTVV.